The 4 T cell receptor beta chains in this list originate from one sample, sequenced in a study of blood T cell repertoires in COVID-19 (dated by TCRdb to about 2020). Libraries were built with the immunoSEQ multiplex PCR assay. Imported from immuneACCESS, the table was reduced by TCRdb to in-frame sequences with V and J called. These copies leave out some clones; in studies compared against another copy, an unresolved V gene accounts for under half, and the cause of the remainder is not known. For this sample the table gives some 250,000 clones, of which about 80% were detected only once. Of the sample, over 7.5% is held by the ten largest clones. Source material: peripheral blood. These TCRs come from a woman at least 80 years old with acute or convalescent COVID-19.

This rearrangement joins TRBV10-3 to TRBJ1-1; D perhaps matches TRBD1 (5 bases). V lost 8 bases to trimming and J lost 4 bases, with 11 bases between them. CDR3 size: 12 residues. CDR1 is ENHRY and CDR2 is SYGVKD in the germline V gene. The CDR3 DNA reads TGTGCCATCGGGGGGGGAGGCACTGAAGCTTTCTTT. Protein sequence: CAIGGGGTEAFF.

Here the CDR3 DNA reads TGTGCCAGCTCACCACCGGCCAGGGCCACCGGGGAGCTGTTTTTT. Its protein product is CASSPPARATGELFF. V usage is TRBV18 and J usage is TRBJ2-2; D is perhaps TRBD1 (5 bases). The CDR3 spans 15 residues. V was shortened by 0 bases and J by 4 bases, with 9 bases between the two germline ends. Germline CDR1 and CDR2: KGHSH and LQKENI.

This rearrangement joins TRBV10-2 to TRBJ1-2; no firm D call. The CDR3 runs 11 residues. Germline-derived CDR1 and CDR2 are WSHSY and SAAADI. Trimming shortened V by 6 bases and J by 11 bases, and 13 bases separated the two germline ends. CDR3 in DNA: TGCGCCAGCAGAGACCGGGATTCATACACCTTC. Encoded protein: CASRDRDSYTF.

This chain links TRBV3-1 (or the pseudogene TRBV3-2) with TRBJ2-1, with D perhaps TRBD1 (6 bases). This CDR3 has 13 residues. Between the trimmed V and J ends, which lost 4 bases and 7 bases, there was a span of 11 bases. Germline V lookup: CDR1 LGHDT, CDR2 YNNKEL (reference sequence). The CDR3 DNA follows: TGTGCCAGCAGCCTGCAGGGGTTGAATGAGCAGTTCTTC. This translates into CASSLQGLNEQFF.